This T cell receptor (beta chain) stems from a study of blood T cell repertoires in COVID-19. On the study more broadly: Samples came from the United States, Italy and Spain, spanning acute and convalescent COVID-19. The cDNA or gDNA used as material had been derived from T cells, B-cell-depleted T cells, or PBMCs.

The CDR3 extends over 15 amino acids. With 2 bases removed from V and 2 bases from J, the gap between germline ends came to 10 bases. The V gene's germline CDR1 is LNHDA and CDR2 SQIVND (reference sequence). Original methodology: Reference gene primer amplification in the assay estimated nucleated cell counts. TCRdb's copy holds only in-frame clones and misses some; the assay was immunoSEQ multiplex PCR. Clone size and the V and J calls come from that table; the DNA yielded D and trimming. The sample holds some 100,000 clones, more than 65% seen once. Ten or more counts support this clone. The receptor was derived from a woman in her 70s with acute or convalescent COVID-19. The J gene is TRBJ1-5, the V gene TRBV19; TRBD1 might be the D (5 bases). Sequencing was done on a sample of peripheral blood. The CDR3 is CASSIKGAGNQPQHF. The CDR3 nucleotides read TGTGCCAGTAGTATAAAAGGGGCCGGCAATCAGCCCCAGCATTTT.